Each of the 31 T cell receptor beta chains below was sequenced from the same sample in a study of T cells after yellow fever vaccination. MiXCR was run by TCRdb on the 5' RACE reads, yielding one entry per CDR3 protein. Seen here are some 320,000 distinct CDR3 sequences, about 10% observed once, and the top ten hold about 3.7%. Sequences were derived from CD4+ T cells sorted from PBMCs, sampled 5 days after the yellow fever booster vaccination. The receptor source for this set is a man aged 18 to 30 who received the YFV17D yellow fever vaccine.

This clonotype showed up many times. The rearrangement links TRBV5-1 to TRBJ2-1; possibly TRBD1 for D (7 bases). In germline, CDR1 is SGHRS, CDR2 YFSETQ. V dropped 0 bases and J dropped 3 bases, with 19 bases sitting between them. The CDR3 has 18 residues. CDR3 coding DNA: TGCGCCAGCAGCTTGGTTGTTAGCAGGCAGGGGGGCTACAATGAGCAGTTCTTC. Translated, it gives CASSLVVSRQGGYNEQFF.

This clonotype was observed a few times. The chain links TRBV14 to TRBJ1-6, with 8 bases lining up with TRBD1. Trimming removed 0 bases from V and 10 bases from J; junction bases left unmatched: 5. Germline loops: CDR1 SGHDN, CDR2 FVKESK. The CDR3 extends over 15 amino acids. The chain's CDR3 is CASSQETGGQSPLHF. The CDR3 coding sequence is TGTGCCAGCAGCCAAGAAACAGGGGGACAATCACCCCTCCACTTT.

This clonotype was recorded a few times. The chain is built from TRBV20-1 and TRBJ2-3; 8 nucleotides agree with TRBD2. With V trimmed by 3 bases and J by 5 bases, 10 bases remained unmatched. Germline lookup yields CDR1 DFQATT and CDR2 SNEGSKA (reference sequence). CDR3 length equals 15 residues. CDR3 sequence: CSASGVAGGGDTQYF. The CDR3 DNA is TGCAGTGCTAGTGGCGTGGCGGGGGGAGGAGATACGCAGTATTTT.

In its sample, this clonotype was seen a few times. The CDR3 nucleotides read TGTGCCTGGAGTCCGTTCGGGGAGCTGTTTTTT. This encodes CAWSPFGELFF. The chain carries TRBV30 and TRBJ2-2; D remains ambiguous. The CDR3 has 11 residues. Trimming cost V 2 bases and J 7 bases, with 5 bases left between them. CDR1 is GTSNPN, CDR2 SVGIG, per germline (reference sequence).

V and J are TRBV5-1 and TRBJ2-1, with D possibly being TRBD2 (6 bases). Trimming removed 0 bases at V and 2 bases at J, with 12 bases between. Per the germline V gene, CDR1 is SGHRS and CDR2 is YFSETQ. This CDR3 is built from 16 residues. This CDR3 reads CASSLVTGEPYNEQFF. In DNA, the CDR3 is TGCGCCAGCAGCTTGGTAACGGGGGAACCCTACAATGAGCAGTTCTTC. Using reference TRBV5-1 and TRBJ2-1 for the parts outside the CDR3, the full variable domain is KAGVTQTPRYLIKTRGQQVTLSCSPISGHRSVSWYQQTPGQGLQFLFEYFSETQRNKGNFPGRFSGRQFSNSRSEMNVSTLELGDSALYLCASSLVTGEPYNEQFFGPGTRLTVL.

J is TRBJ1-2 and V is TRBV7-6, with D possibly TRBD1 on 6 matching bases. The V end lost 7 bases, the J end lost 8 bases, and 14 bases lay between the germline ends. The CDR3 totals 12 residues. Germline values: CDR1 SGHVS, CDR2 FNYEAQ. The CDR3 protein is CASTPGAGGYTF. CDR3 coding DNA: TGTGCCAGCACCCCGGGGGCCGGGGGCTACACCTTC. The complete variable domain, with remaining parts taken from reference TRBV7-6 and TRBJ1-2, reads GAGVSQSPRYKVTKRGQDVALRCDPISGHVSLYWYRQALGQGPEFLTYFNYEAQQDKSGLPNDRFSAERPEGSISTLTIQRTEQRDSAMYRCASTPGAGGYTFGSGTRLTVV.

In regard to this clonotype: With a much larger clone just one base away, this may be a read error. The chain links TRBV7-2 to TRBJ1-2, with no clear D. Germline values: CDR1 SGHTA, CDR2 FQGNSA. Trimming removed 4 bases at V and 2 bases at J, with 2 bases between. This CDR3 is 11 amino acids long. In nucleotides, the CDR3 is TGTGCCAGCAGCTGGAACTATGGCTACACCTTC. This gives the protein CASSWNYGYTF.

There are a few counts of this clonotype. This chain joins TRBV12-3 or TRBV12-4 and TRBJ2-1, with a weak D call TRBD2 (6 bases). Trimming pared 8 bases from V and 1 base from J, leaving 15 bases between. The CDR3 length is 15 residues. CDR3 sequence (DNA): TGTGCCAGCCGCTGGGGCGGGGAATCCTACAATGAGCAGTTCTTC. It codes for CASRWGGESYNEQFF.

This clonotype has ten or more counts. V usage is TRBV6-2 or TRBV6-3 and J usage is TRBJ2-5, with TRBD2 identical over 9 bases. CDR3 length: 13 residues. V trimming: 4 bases; J trimming: 4 bases; junction bases outside the gene matches: 1. CDR1 and CDR2 (germline): MNHEY, SVGEGT. The CDR3: CASSSAGGETQYF. CDR3 DNA: TGTGCCAGCAGTTCAGCGGGGGGAGAGACCCAGTACTTC.

The rearrangement joins TRBV7-2 to TRBJ2-5, with a tentative D call TRBD1 (5 bases). Germline V CDR1 and CDR2: SGHTA, FQGNSA. CDR3 size: 17 residues. V dropped 2 bases and J dropped 0 bases, with 16 bases sitting between them. CDR3 in amino acids: CASSLRGRSDNQETQYF. The DNA of the CDR3 is TGTGCCAGCAGCTTAAGGGGCCGATCAGACAACCAAGAGACCCAGTACTTC.

This clonotype was picked up a small number of times. The genes are TRBV9 and TRBJ1-1; 7 positions agree with TRBD1. Germline V gene data show CDR1 as SGDLS and CDR2 as YYNGEE. After removal of 3 bases from V and 1 base from J, the junction contained 6 bases not matched to a gene. The CDR3 contains 15 residues. The CDR3 reads CASSAGQASNTEAFF. In DNA, the CDR3 is TGTGCCAGCAGCGCCGGACAGGCTTCGAACACTGAAGCTTTCTTT.

The table lists this clonotype with a few counts. The chain recombines TRBV4-3 with TRBJ2-5; 7 nucleotides line up with TRBD1. The V gene's germline CDR1 is LGHNA and CDR2 YSLEER. This CDR3 region has 19 residues. Unmatched junction bases numbered 18, after V lost 0 bases and J lost 5 bases. The CDR3, as DNA: TGCGCCAGCAGCCAAGAATACGGGTCCGGCAGGGGGTCTTGGGAGACCCAGTACTTC. It yields the protein CASSQEYGSGRGSWETQYF.

This clonotype was seen many times. The chain carries TRBV7-3 and TRBJ1-2; 9 positions match TRBD1. Per germline, CDR1 SGHTA and CDR2 FQGTGA. This CDR3 region has 13 residues. J was trimmed by 6 bases and V by 10 bases; bases with no gene match: 9. CDR3 residues: CATRRTGEDGYTF. The CDR3, as DNA: TGTGCCACACGAAGGACAGGGGAGGATGGCTACACCTTC.

This clonotype showed up just once. The V and J genes are TRBV7-3 and TRBJ2-1, with 8 bases that match TRBD2. The ends lost 0 bases at V and 4 bases at J; junction bases unmatched: 5. The CDR3 loop spans 16 amino acids. Looked up from germline, CDR1 is SGHTA and CDR2 is FQGTGA. CDR3 in amino acids: CASSLTESGGYNEQFF. CDR3 coding DNA: TGTGCCAGCAGCTTAACGGAGAGCGGGGGTTACAATGAGCAGTTCTTC.

This clonotype was counted between two and nine times. J is TRBJ1-1 and V is TRBV10-3; no definite D call. The germline CDR1 and CDR2 sequences are ENHRY and SYGVKD. V dropped 4 bases and J dropped 5 bases, with 5 bases sitting between them. The CDR3 runs to 11 residues. CDR3 loop: CAISARTEAFF. In DNA form, the CDR3 reads TGTGCCATCAGTGCGAGGACTGAAGCTTTCTTT.

At least ten counts were recorded for this clonotype. The CDR3 coding sequence is TGTGCCAGCAGTTTAATGATCAGTGGCTACACCTTC. Residues: CASSLMISGYTF. J is TRBJ1-2 and V is TRBV12-3 or TRBV12-4; no definite D call. The CDR3 has 12 residues. V was pared by 2 bases and J by 7 bases, with 8 bases between.

This clonotype was seen a handful of times. This chain uses TRBV10-3 with TRBJ2-1; 8 nucleotides match TRBD2. This CDR3 region has 14 residues. Germline-derived CDR1 and CDR2 are ENHRY and SYGVKD. J lost 5 bases, V lost 6 bases, and 6 bases had no gene match. CDR3 sequence: CAISQTSVNNEQFF. The CDR3 nucleotides are TGTGCCATCAGCCAGACTAGCGTAAACAATGAGCAGTTCTTC.

The CDR3 bases are TGTGCCAGCAGCAGGACAGGGAATACCTACAATGAGCAGTTCTTC. Translating it yields CASSRTGNTYNEQFF. V gene TRBV7-2 combines with J gene TRBJ2-1; the match to TRBD1 covers 8 bases. The trim removed 5 bases at V and 2 bases at J, leaving 5 bases unmatched. The CDR3 is 15 amino acids. The germline gives CDR1 SGHTA, CDR2 FQGNSA.

This rearrangement joins TRBV6-5 to TRBJ2-3, with 10 bases that match TRBD2. The CDR3 is 15 amino acids. Germline lookup yields CDR1 MNHEY and CDR2 SVGAGI. V was clipped by 0 bases and J by 3 bases; unmatched bases: 0. The CDR3 reads CASSYSSGGTDTQYF. The DNA of the CDR3 is TGTGCCAGCAGTTACTCTAGCGGGGGGACAGATACGCAGTATTTT.

The gene calls are TRBV20-1 and TRBJ2-1; no clear D. Germline V gene sequence: CDR1 DFQATT, CDR2 SNEGSKA (reference sequence). Trimming took off 6 bases at V and 0 bases at J, with 15 bases between the two ends. The CDR3 totals 15 residues. The DNA of the CDR3 is TGCAGTGCACGAACCTCGCCAAGCTCCTACAATGAGCAGTTCTTC. Amino acid sequence: CSARTSPSSYNEQFF.

There are a few counts of this clonotype. V gene TRBV3-2 combines with J gene TRBJ2-4; TRBD2, as called in the table, went unchecked against the DNA. TRBV3-2 is tagged as a pseudogene. This CDR3 region has 15 residues. DNA for the CDR3: TGTGCCAGCAGCCCTAATGGGGAGGCCAAAAACATTCAGTACTTC. Translating it yields CASSPNGEAKNIQYF.

This clonotype was observed at least ten times. DNA for the CDR3: TGTGCCAGCAGCCTCCGGGACAACTATGGCTACACCTTC. This sequence encodes CASSLRDNYGYTF. The V and J genes are TRBV5-6 and TRBJ1-2; D is perhaps TRBD1 (5 bases). Trimming stripped 4 bases from V and 2 bases from J, with 9 bases between. The CDR3 loop spans 13 amino acids. The germline gives CDR1 SGHDT, CDR2 YYEEEE. Using reference TRBV5-6 and TRBJ1-2 for the parts outside the CDR3, the full variable domain is DAGVTQSPTHLIKTRGQQVTLRCSPKSGHDTVSWYQQALGQGPQFIFQYYEEEERQRGNFPDRFSGHQFPNYSSELNVNALLLGDSALYLCASSLRDNYGYTFGSGTRLTVV.

This clonotype was counted between two and nine times. The chain joins TRBV20-1 to TRBJ2-3, with 13 bases matching TRBD2. The CDR3 has 15 residues. The germline V gene encodes CDR1 DFQATT and CDR2 SNEGSKA (reference sequence). V was clipped by 4 bases and J by 7 bases; unmatched bases: 8. The CDR3 DNA reads TGCAGTGCTACGAAACTAGCGGGGGGGCCAAATACGCAGTATTTT. Translation gives CSATKLAGGPNTQYF.

This sequence joins TRBV5-4 and TRBJ1-2, with TRBD1 identical over 7 bases. The ends lost 4 bases at V and 4 bases at J; junction bases unmatched: 13. CDR1 and CDR2 (germline): SGHNT, YYREEE (reference sequence). The length of the CDR3 is 16 residues. CDR3 DNA sequence: TGTGCCAGCAGCAAAAAATCCCCCGGGACAGTCTATGGCTACACCTTC. Its translation is CASSKKSPGTVYGYTF.

This clonotype has just a few counts. The chain uses TRBV18 and TRBJ1-1, with 12 bases lining up with TRBD1. V was pared by 2 bases and J by 2 bases, with 6 bases of the junction left unmatched. The CDR3 is 17 amino acids. In germline, CDR1 is KGHSH, CDR2 LQKENI. Here the CDR3 DNA reads TGTGCCAGCTCACCATTCGCCGGGACAGGGGGCAACACTGAAGCTTTCTTT. This gives the protein CASSPFAGTGGNTEAFF.

The gene calls are TRBV6-5 and TRBJ1-1; D is unclear. V lost 8 bases to trimming and J lost 7 bases, with 20 bases between them. The germline V gene has CDR1 MNHEY and CDR2 SVGAGI. The CDR3 extends over 14 amino acids. CDR3: CASRNTGLTGEAFF. CDR3 sequence (DNA): TGTGCCAGCCGTAATACGGGGTTGACGGGTGAAGCTTTCTTT.

This rearrangement joins TRBV7-2 to TRBJ1-1; D remains unclear. Trimming left V 1 base short and J 1 base short, with 10 bases between. Germline loops: CDR1 SGHTA, CDR2 FQGNSA. The CDR3 sequence is 15 residues long. The CDR3 reads CASSLVSPRNTEAFF. The CDR3 nucleotides read TGTGCCAGCAGCTTAGTGAGTCCTCGGAACACTGAAGCTTTCTTT.

The rearrangement joins TRBV28 to TRBJ2-1; D call uncertain. The V gene's germline CDR1 is MDHEN and CDR2 SYDVKM. V was cut by 5 bases and J by 8 bases, with 13 bases left in between. The CDR3 has 13 amino acids. The chain's CDR3 is CASSPPALDEQFF. The CDR3 DNA follows: TGTGCCAGCAGTCCCCCCGCCTTGGATGAGCAGTTCTTC.

This chain connects TRBV7-8 to TRBJ1-4; D may be TRBD1 (5 bases). Between the trimmed V and J ends, which lost 4 bases and 8 bases, there was a span of 11 bases. CDR1 and CDR2 (germline): SGHVS, FQNEAQ. The CDR3 totals 13 residues. The CDR3 region has the DNA TGTGCCAGCAGCTGGGGACCCGACGAAAAACTGTTTTTT. Protein: CASSWGPDEKLFF.

The chain uses TRBV5-1 and TRBJ2-2; D gene uncertain. The CDR3 covers 13 residues. Trimming took 7 bases from V and 2 from J, leaving 9 bases between them. Germline V gene data show CDR1 as SGHRS and CDR2 as YFSETQ. The CDR3 loop is CASEKDNTGELFF. The DNA of the CDR3 is TGCGCCAGCGAAAAGGACAACACCGGGGAGCTGTTTTTT.

The V call is TRBV7-9, the J call TRBJ2-2, with TRBD1 identical over 8 bases. V was clipped by 5 bases and J by 6 bases; unmatched bases: 2. Germline assignment: CDR1 SEHNR and CDR2 FQNEAQ (reference sequence). This CDR3 comprises 13 residues. CDR3 in amino acids: CASSPTGAGELFF. The CDR3 DNA is TGTGCCAGCAGCCCGACAGGGGCCGGGGAGCTGTTTTTT. Full variable domain (outside the CDR3, taken from reference TRBV7-9 and TRBJ2-2): DTGVSQNPRHKITKRGQNVTFRCDPISEHNRLYWYRQTLGQGPEFLTYFQNEAQLEKSRLLSDRFSAERPKGSFSTLEIQRTEQGDSAMYLCASSPTGAGELFFGEGSRLTVL.